Below, 17 T cell receptor beta chains from the same sample are listed, as sequenced in a study of blood T cell repertoires in COVID-19. The table came from immunoSEQ multiplex PCR; TCRdb's copy has only in-frame clones and leaves some out. The profile shows 300,000 to 350,000 clones, 80% to 90% of them singletons. Material for sequencing was peripheral blood. These receptor sequences come from a man aged 25-45 years with COVID-19, enrolled during active disease.

The chain combines TRBV7-9 with TRBJ2-7; 9 bases map to TRBD1. Germline trimming cut 6 bases from V and 4 bases from J; bases unmatched to any gene: 7. CDR3 length equals 14 residues. Per the germline V gene, CDR1 is SEHNR and CDR2 is FQNEAQ (reference sequence). Written as DNA, the CDR3 is TGTGCCAGCAGTCTACAGGGGGCGTCTTACGAGCAGTACTTC. Residues: CASSLQGASYEQYF.

This chain connects TRBV20-1 to TRBJ1-1; the match to TRBD1 covers 7 bases. The J segment lost 7 bases and the V segment lost 3 bases, leaving 2 bases of the junction unmatched. The V gene's germline CDR1 is DFQATT and CDR2 SNEGSKA (reference sequence). This CDR3 has 11 residues. The CDR3 loop reads CSASQGVEAFF. The CDR3, as DNA: TGCAGTGCTAGTCAGGGGGTTGAAGCTTTCTTT.

The chain carries TRBV2 and TRBJ1-2; D might be TRBD1 (6 bases). Germline CDR1 is SNHLY and CDR2 is FYNNEI. The length of the CDR3 is 15 residues. Trimming stripped 3 bases from V and 7 bases from J, with 18 bases between. The CDR3: CASSERGQGSGGYTF. CDR3 coding DNA: TGTGCCAGCAGTGAGCGGGGGCAGGGAAGTGGTGGCTACACCTTC.

This clone was counted only a few times. The chain uses TRBV28 and TRBJ1-4; a possible D gene is TRBD1 (5 bases). The germline gives CDR1 MDHEN, CDR2 SYDVKM. V was pared by 6 bases and J by 10 bases, with 18 bases between. This CDR3 is built from 14 residues. CDR3 nucleotide sequence: TGTGCCAGCAGACCTCAGGGCCAGCGGGGAAAACTGTTTTTT. Translation gives CASRPQGQRGKLFF.

The gene calls are TRBV18 and TRBJ1-2; 7 nucleotides align to TRBD1. CDR3 size: 18 residues. Germline trimming cut 3 bases from V and 0 bases from J; bases unmatched to any gene: 13. CDR1 and CDR2 (germline): KGHSH, LQKENI. CDR3 protein: CASSPPGTADLPNYGYTF. The CDR3 nucleotides are TGTGCCAGCTCACCGCCCGGGACAGCTGACCTACCTAACTATGGCTACACCTTC. Complete variable domain (other parts from reference TRBV18 and TRBJ1-2): NAGVMQNPRHLVRRRGQEARLRCSPMKGHSHVYWYRQLPEEGLKFMVYLQKENIIDESGMPKERFSAEFPKEGPSILRIQQVVRGDSAAYFCASSPPGTADLPNYGYTFGSGTRLTVV.

This chain links TRBV28 with TRBJ1-4; 8 bases map to TRBD1. CDR1 and CDR2 from the germline V gene are MDHEN and SYDVKM. The J segment lost 11 bases and the V segment lost 5 bases, leaving 7 bases of the junction unmatched. The CDR3 has 13 amino acids. The CDR3 reads CASSPRTGFKLFF. CDR3 nucleotides: TGTGCCAGCAGTCCCCGGACAGGGTTTAAACTGTTTTTT.

The chain carries TRBV4-1 and TRBJ1-2; TRBD1 matches 7 bases. Trimming took 2 bases from V and 5 from J; bases not matched to a gene: 8. CDR3 size: 15 residues. Germline V lookup: CDR1 MGHRA, CDR2 YSYEKL. The CDR3 reads CASSQQGTENYGYTF. Here the CDR3 DNA reads TGCGCCAGCAGCCAACAAGGGACAGAGAATTATGGCTACACCTTC.

V usage is TRBV19 and J usage is TRBJ1-2; TRBD1 matches 8 bases. Trimming cost V 4 bases and J 3 bases; bases outside gene matches: 7. CDR3 size: 15 residues. Germline CDR1 and CDR2: LNHDA and SQIVND (reference sequence). The CDR3 sequence is CASSTYGTGDYGYTF. CDR3 DNA sequence: TGTGCCAGTAGTACCTACGGGACAGGTGACTATGGCTACACCTTC.

The J gene is TRBJ1-2, the V gene TRBV9; D gene unclear. CDR3 length: 15 residues. Germline CDR1 SGDLS, CDR2 YYNGEE. The V gene lost 0 bases and the J gene lost 0 bases, with 9 bases spanning the gap. As DNA, the CDR3 is TGTGCCAGCAGCGTAGCCGACATTCCTAACTATGGCTACACCTTC. The encoded protein is CASSVADIPNYGYTF.

J is TRBJ2-1 and V is TRBV5-4, with TRBD2 identical over 8 bases. The CDR3 totals 14 residues. V lost 2 bases and J lost 7; bases outside the gene matches: 5. Germline V lookup: CDR1 SGHNT, CDR2 YYREEE (reference sequence). Here the CDR3 DNA reads TGTGCCAGCAGCTTAAGCGGGAGTAGAAATGAGCAGTTCTTC. Amino acid sequence: CASSLSGSRNEQFF.

This clone was detected only once. J is TRBJ1-2 and V is TRBV10-3; 8 bases are shared with TRBD1. Per the germline V gene, CDR1 is ENHRY and CDR2 is SYGVKD. V gave up 11 bases and J gave up 6 bases; unmatched junction bases: 23. The CDR3 has 17 amino acids. The CDR3 loop is CAASGGTGPTTVDGYTF. CDR3 bases: TGTGCCGCCAGTGGAGGGACAGGACCAACTACAGTGGATGGCTACACCTTC.

V and J are TRBV28 and TRBJ2-7; tentative D call: TRBD1 (6 bases). Trimming cost V 5 bases and J 3 bases, with 11 bases left between them. CDR1 and CDR2 (germline): MDHEN, SYDVKM. This CDR3 has 13 residues. In nucleotides, the CDR3 is TGTGCCAGCAGTATCGGGGACAACTACGAGCAGTACTTC. Amino acids: CASSIGDNYEQYF.

The sample holds one count of this clone. The chain has TRBV29-1 and TRBJ1-2, with D tentatively TRBD1 (5 bases). Germline loops: CDR1 SQVTM, CDR2 ANQGSEA. The V gene lost 0 bases and the J gene lost 4 bases, with 12 bases spanning the gap. CDR3 size: 14 residues. The CDR3 DNA follows: TGCAGCGTTGAAGATGAATGGGGCGGCTATGGCTACACCTTC. Protein: CSVEDEWGGYGYTF.

In DNA, the CDR3 is TGTGCCAGCAGCCGAGCCCACAATGAGCAGTTCTTC. It codes for CASSRAHNEQFF. The chain employs TRBV5-6 and TRBJ2-1; D not resolved. The length of the CDR3 is 12 residues. The V gene's germline CDR1 is SGHDT and CDR2 YYEEEE. The germline V and J ends were trimmed by 4 bases and 5 bases, with 7 bases remaining between them.

J is TRBJ1-2 and V is TRBV4-1; the D gene is possibly TRBD1 (6 bases). The CDR3 has 15 amino acids. The ends were cut back, 2 bases at V and 1 base at J, with 11 bases in the middle. Germline V lookup: CDR1 MGHRA, CDR2 YSYEKL. CDR3 protein: CASSQPRTDNYGYTF. CDR3 nucleotides: TGCGCCAGCAGCCAACCGAGGACAGATAACTATGGCTACACCTTC.

The chain couples TRBV19 to TRBJ2-1; 8 nucleotides match TRBD1. V was clipped by 5 bases and J by 7 bases; unmatched bases: 4. The V gene's germline CDR1 is LNHDA and CDR2 SQIVND (reference sequence). The CDR3 spans 13 residues. CDR3 sequence reads: CASSGTGQNEQFF. The CDR3 DNA is TGTGCCAGTAGTGGGACAGGTCAAAATGAGCAGTTCTTC.

This clone has a handful of counts. The chain uses TRBV5-6 and TRBJ1-5, with 8 bases that match TRBD1. The J segment lost 5 bases and the V segment lost 3 bases, leaving 4 bases of the junction unmatched. Per the germline V gene, CDR1 is SGHDT and CDR2 is YYEEEE. The CDR3 is 14 residues long. CDR3: CASSSGGGYQPQHF. The CDR3 DNA reads as TGTGCCAGCAGCTCAGGGGGCGGGTATCAGCCCCAGCATTTT.